This entry concerns a single TCR beta chain. Its antigen is unknown. This entry belongs to a study of T cell responses to AZD1222 COVID-19 vaccine. Study-wide points: Donor demographics were predominantly white British with a female majority; clonal diversity may be underestimated. The span of vaccine-associated CD4 TCRs extended across spike, with dominance at 160-218 and 743-854. In the spike-specific TCR repertoire, nearly half reportedly target unmutated variant regions.

Data came from immunoSEQ multiplex PCR; TCRdb stores just in-frame clones and leaves some out. Of tens of thousands of clones listed, 80% to 90% are singletons. Sequenced material: peripheral blood, taken 28 days after the second AZD1222 dose. The clonotype comes from an adult who received the AZD1222 COVID-19 vaccine.

The CDR3 loop reads CASSFLSGGENEQFF. CDR3 sequence (DNA): TGTGCCAGCAGTTTCCTAAGCGGGGGTGAAAATGAGCAGTTCTTC. J is TRBJ2-1 and V is TRBV28, with TRBD2 identical over 8 bases. CDR1 MDHEN and CDR2 SYDVKM come from the germline V gene. V lost 3 bases and J lost 7; bases outside the gene matches: 8. The CDR3 covers 15 residues.